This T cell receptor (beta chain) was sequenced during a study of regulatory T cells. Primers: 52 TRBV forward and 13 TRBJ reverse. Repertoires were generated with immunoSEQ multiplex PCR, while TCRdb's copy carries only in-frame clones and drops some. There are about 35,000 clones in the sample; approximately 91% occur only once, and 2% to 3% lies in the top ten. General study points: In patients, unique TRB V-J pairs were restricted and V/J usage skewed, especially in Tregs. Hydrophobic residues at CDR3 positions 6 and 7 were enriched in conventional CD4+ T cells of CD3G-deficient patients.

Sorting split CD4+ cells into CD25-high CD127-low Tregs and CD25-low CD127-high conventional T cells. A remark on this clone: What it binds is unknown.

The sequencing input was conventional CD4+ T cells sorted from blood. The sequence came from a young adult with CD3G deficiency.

The CDR3 sequence: CSAFRDYEQYF. In DNA, the CDR3 is TGCAGTGCTTTCAGGGACTACGAGCAGTACTTC. The chain couples TRBV20-1 to TRBJ2-7, with D tentatively TRBD1 (5 bases). V lost 5 bases to trimming and J lost 3 bases, with 8 bases between them. CDR3 length: 11 amino acids. Germline CDR1 DFQATT, CDR2 SNEGSKA (reference sequence).